There are many counts of the clone carrying this T cell receptor (beta chain). Its specificity is unknown. This sample was included in a study of CD8 T cells in ankylosing spondylitis. V was clipped by 1 base and J by 2 bases, with 18 bases between them. Looked up from germline, CDR1 is MGHRA and CDR2 is YSYEKL. CDR3 length: 17 amino acids. Study conclusions and caveats: Earlier studies detected some motif variants in reactive arthritis synovial fluid and blood.

One entry per CDR3 protein results from TCRdb running MiXCR on the 5' RACE reads. The sample has about 130,000 distinct CDR3 sequences, around 7% seen once. The clonotype was recovered from a male donor with ankylosing spondylitis or in good health (not recorded which). The chain uses TRBV4-1 and TRBJ2-7, with D possibly being TRBD2 (5 bases). The specimen sequenced was blood, either unsorted or a sorted T cell fraction (not recorded which). The CDR3 sequence: CASSQGNSVIRPYEQYF. DNA of the CDR3: TGCGCCAGCAGCCAAGGTAATAGCGTGATCAGGCCCTACGAGCAGTACTTC.